This entry lists 21 T cell receptor beta chains sequenced from one sample in a study of cytomegalovirus exposure and HLA in healthy donors. PCR was performed using 60 Vbeta and 13 Jbeta primers. TCRdb keeps only in-frame clones here, not all; method: immunoSEQ multiplex PCR. The data show about 82,000 clones, approximately 90% seen once. Sample: PBMCs. These receptors were obtained from a man aged 18 to 29 in good health and CMV-seronegative.

This chain joins TRBV9 and TRBJ1-4, with D maybe TRBD1 (6 bases). CDR3 length: 15 amino acids. CDR1 SGDLS and CDR2 YYNGEE come from the germline V gene. The germline V and J ends were trimmed by 0 bases and 5 bases, with 11 bases remaining between them. CDR3 sequence (DNA): TGTGCCAGCAGCGTAGATCAGGGGCTAAATGAAAAACTGTTTTTT. Protein product: CASSVDQGLNEKLFF.

The chain is built from TRBV5-1 and TRBJ1-1; TRBD1 might be the D (6 bases). Germline loops: CDR1 SGHRS, CDR2 YFSETQ. Trimming left V 2 bases short and J 10 bases short, with 15 bases between. The CDR3 runs to 13 residues. DNA of the CDR3: TGCGCCAGCAGCTTACAGGGAGAGTTTGGAGCTTTCTTT. It codes for CASSLQGEFGAFF.

V gene TRBV20-1 combines with J gene TRBJ2-1; D possibly corresponds to TRBD1 (6 bases). Between the trimmed V and J ends, which lost 8 bases and 4 bases, there was a span of 9 bases. The CDR3 covers 11 residues. Germline loops: CDR1 DFQATT, CDR2 SNEGSKA (reference sequence). The CDR3 DNA sequence: TGCAGTACAACAGGGTACAATGAGCAGTTCTTC. Its translation is CSTTGYNEQFF.

The CDR3 sequence is CASSLRGGGSGYTF. The CDR3, as DNA: TGTGCCAGCAGCTTACGAGGGGGAGGGAGTGGCTACACCTTC. This chain joins TRBV11-2 and TRBJ1-2; a possible D gene is TRBD1 (6 bases). Trimming took off 2 bases at V and 7 bases at J, with 14 bases between the two ends. Germline lookup yields CDR1 SGHAT and CDR2 FQNNGV. The CDR3 has 14 residues.

With regard to this clone: Since the CDR3 does not end with the conserved phenylalanine or tryptophan, this likely comes from a read error. This rearrangement joins TRBV19 to TRBJ1-2, with D possibly TRBD1 on 5 matching bases. V was cut by 3 bases and J by 8 bases, with 13 bases left in between. The length of the CDR3 is 13 residues. Germline CDR1 is LNHDA and CDR2 is SQIVND (reference sequence). The CDR3 DNA reads TGTGCCAGTAGTATCCCAGGGTCTGGCGGCTACACCTCC. It encodes CASSIPGSGGYTS.

This clone showed up just once. The chain uses TRBV12-5 and TRBJ2-2; D remains ambiguous. Germline CDR1 is LGHNT and CDR2 is FRNRAP. This CDR3 has 12 amino acids. The ends were cut back, 3 bases at V and 7 bases at J, with 6 bases in the middle. CDR3 protein: CASGFGSGELFF. CDR3 bases: TGTGCTAGTGGTTTCGGTAGCGGGGAGCTGTTTTTT.

The gene calls are TRBV28 and TRBJ2-2; TRBD1 agrees at 8 bases. The J segment lost 0 bases and the V segment lost 4 bases, leaving 10 bases of the junction unmatched. This CDR3 has 18 residues. Germline V CDR1 and CDR2: MDHEN, SYDVKM. CDR3: CASSSLGQGPSNTGELFF. CDR3 DNA sequence: TGTGCCAGCAGTTCCCTTGGACAGGGCCCTTCGAACACCGGGGAGCTGTTTTTT.

J is TRBJ2-3 and V is TRBV19, with D maybe TRBD1 (6 bases). Trimming pared 0 bases from V and 4 bases from J, leaving 8 bases between. The CDR3 length is 14 residues. From germline, CDR1 is LNHDA and CDR2 SQIVND (reference sequence). The CDR3 protein is CASSIDRGADTQYF. CDR3 sequence (DNA): TGTGCCAGTAGTATAGACAGGGGCGCAGATACGCAGTATTTT.

The chain couples TRBV5-5 to TRBJ2-2, with 12 bases matching TRBD2. CDR1 and CDR2 (germline): SGHKS, YYEKEE (reference sequence). V shed 0 bases and J 3 bases; nucleotides not matched to a gene: 3. The CDR3 has 17 residues. DNA of the CDR3: TGTGCCAGCAGCTTGGGAACTAGCGGGAGGCACACCGGGGAGCTGTTTTTT. Translation: CASSLGTSGRHTGELFF.

The sample holds a few counts of this clone. The genes are TRBV18 and TRBJ2-7; 9 bases are shared with TRBD2. Unmatched junction bases numbered 12, after V lost 1 base and J lost 2 bases. This CDR3 comprises 18 residues. Germline V lookup: CDR1 KGHSH, CDR2 LQKENI. The CDR3 coding sequence is TGTGCCAGCTCACCACTTGGAATAGCGGGAGTGCTCGCCTACGAGCAGTACTTC. Translation gives CASSPLGIAGVLAYEQYF.

The chain recombines TRBV7-2 with TRBJ1-5, with a tentative D call TRBD1 (6 bases). Germline V lookup: CDR1 SGHTA, CDR2 FQGNSA. The CDR3 sequence is 13 residues long. Trimming took 3 bases from V and 6 from J, leaving 9 bases between them. CDR3 bases: TGTGCCAGCAGCTTTGACAGGACTCAGCCCCAGCATTTT. This sequence encodes CASSFDRTQPQHF.

The chain links TRBV18 to TRBJ2-5, with 8 bases fitting TRBD1. In germline, CDR1 is KGHSH, CDR2 LQKENI. The CDR3 runs to 16 residues. Unmatched junction bases numbered 10, after V lost 4 bases and J lost 3 bases. The CDR3 sequence is CASSRRLQDREETQYF. The DNA of the CDR3 is TGTGCCAGCTCACGGAGGCTTCAGGACAGGGAAGAGACCCAGTACTTC.

This clone was recorded once. Here the CDR3 reads CASSLGGGLALHEQYF. The CDR3 DNA is TGTGCCAGCAGCTTAGGGGGAGGACTAGCGTTGCACGAGCAGTACTTC. The chain carries TRBV7-2 and TRBJ2-7; TRBD2 matches at 9 bases. V lost 1 base, J lost 5 bases, and 9 bases stayed unmatched. The CDR3 is made up of 16 amino acids. The germline V gene has CDR1 SGHTA and CDR2 FQGNSA.

This clone was seen only once. The V gene is TRBV6-5, the J gene TRBJ2-7; TRBD2 matches at 10 bases. The ends lost 6 bases at V and 4 bases at J; junction bases unmatched: 9. The CDR3 is 15 residues long. Germline values: CDR1 MNHEY, CDR2 SVGAGI. CDR3 bases: TGTGCCAGCAGCGACCGAAGCGGGAGGGGTTACGAGCAGTACTTC. Its translation is CASSDRSGRGYEQYF.

CDR3 loop: CASSLAVGLAGNEQFF. As DNA, the CDR3 is TGTGCCAGCAGCTTAGCTGTGGGGTTGGCGGGCAATGAGCAGTTCTTC. This sequence joins TRBV7-3 and TRBJ2-1, with D possibly being TRBD2 (5 bases). Trimming cost V 2 bases and J 6 bases, with 17 bases left between them. Germline V gene lookup returns CDR1 SGHTA and CDR2 FQGTGA. The CDR3 length is 16 residues.

The chain recombines TRBV7-8 with TRBJ1-1, with TRBD1 matching 9 bases. The CDR3 is 16 amino acids. Germline trimming cut 7 bases from V and 0 bases from J; bases unmatched to any gene: 9. Germline V lookup: CDR1 SGHVS, CDR2 FQNEAQ. The CDR3 spells CASTLGQGIMNTEAFF. The DNA for the CDR3 is TGTGCCAGCACTTTGGGACAGGGAATCATGAACACTGAAGCTTTCTTT.

The CDR3 is CASSSRTGRISPWELFF. The DNA of the CDR3 is TGTGCCAGCAGTTCTCGGACAGGGAGAATCTCGCCCTGGGAGCTGTTTTTT. The rearrangement links TRBV28 to TRBJ2-2, with 8 bases lining up with TRBD1. The junction had 16 bases not matched to a gene; V was cut back by 4 bases and J by 9 bases. Germline CDR1 MDHEN, CDR2 SYDVKM. The CDR3 totals 17 residues.

The chain recombines TRBV28 with TRBJ1-2; 8 bases align to TRBD1. After removal of 4 bases from V and 4 bases from J, the junction contained 5 bases not matched to a gene. Germline V gene lookup returns CDR1 MDHEN and CDR2 SYDVKM. CDR3 size: 14 residues. This CDR3 is CASSWGQDGYGYTF. The CDR3 DNA follows: TGTGCCAGCAGTTGGGGACAGGATGGCTATGGCTACACCTTC.

This chain links TRBV27 with TRBJ1-6; possibly TRBD1 for D (6 bases). V was clipped by 7 bases and J by 0 bases, with 16 bases between them. CDR3 size: 17 residues. The germline gives CDR1 MNHEY, CDR2 SMNVEV (reference sequence). CDR3: CASTHRTAYSYNSPLHF. DNA for the CDR3: TGTGCCAGCACCCACCGGACAGCATACTCCTATAATTCACCCCTCCACTTT.

This chain links TRBV19 with TRBJ1-1, with no clear D. The V end lost 8 bases, the J end lost 10 bases, and 14 bases lay between the germline ends. From germline, CDR1 is LNHDA and CDR2 SQIVND (reference sequence). The CDR3 totals 11 residues. The CDR3 nucleotides read TGTGCCAGTTCGGCGGAGCGGGGAGCTTTCTTT. Translating it yields CASSAERGAFF.

This chain's CDR3 is CASYLLADDNEQFF. As DNA, the CDR3 is TGTGCCAGCTACCTTCTAGCCGACGACAATGAGCAGTTCTTC. The V call is TRBV2, the J call TRBJ2-1, with D perhaps TRBD2 (5 bases). Germline CDR1 and CDR2: SNHLY and FYNNEI. This CDR3 contains 14 residues. V lost 8 bases to trimming and J lost 5 bases, with 16 bases between them.